These 19 T cell receptor beta chains came from one sample sequenced in a study of blood T cell repertoires in COVID-19. This table comes from immunoSEQ multiplex PCR, and its TCRdb copy is limited to in-frame clones, with some not included. This table has about 150,000 clones, around 80% appearing once. The sequencing input was PBMCs or T cells enriched from blood (not recorded which). All receptors come from a woman aged 70-85 years in a cohort exposed to, infected with or recovered from COVID-19 (not recorded which).

The V gene is TRBV6-5, the J gene TRBJ2-3, with 8 bases identical to TRBD2. Losses at the gene ends were 0 bases for V and 1 base for J; bases not matched to a gene: 3. The CDR3 is made up of 16 amino acids. CDR1 and CDR2 (germline): MNHEY, SVGAGI. In DNA form, the CDR3 reads TGTGCCAGCAGTTACTCAGCAGCGGGGGGCACAGATACGCAGTATTTT. Amino acids: CASSYSAAGGTDTQYF.

The chain has TRBV19 and TRBJ2-7, with a possible D match to TRBD2 (5 bases). The CDR3 sequence is 13 residues long. With 3 bases removed from V and 6 bases from J, the gap between germline ends came to 12 bases. CDR1 LNHDA and CDR2 SQIVND come from the germline V gene (reference sequence). The CDR3 here is CASSITRRSEQYF. CDR3 nucleotide sequence: TGTGCCAGTAGTATTACTAGGCGCAGCGAGCAGTACTTC.

The DNA of the CDR3 is TGCAGCGTGTTGGAGCCGCGGCGGGAGTCCTACAATGAGCAGTTCTTC. This codes for CSVLEPRRESYNEQFF. The chain links TRBV29-1 to TRBJ2-1; 7 bases are a match to TRBD2. The CDR3 has 16 residues. Germline trimming cut 6 bases from V and 1 base from J; bases unmatched to any gene: 12. Germline V lookup: CDR1 SQVTM, CDR2 ANQGSEA.

The chain uses TRBV28 and TRBJ1-3; D call uncertain. The V gene's germline CDR1 is MDHEN and CDR2 SYDVKM. Between the trimmed V and J ends, which lost 8 bases and 5 bases, there was a span of 13 bases. This CDR3 has 13 residues. The chain's CDR3 is CASVASTRNTIYF. The CDR3 region has the DNA TGTGCCAGCGTGGCCTCCACTAGAAACACCATATATTTT.

This chain links TRBV30 with TRBJ1-1, with D unresolved. In germline, CDR1 is GTSNPN, CDR2 SVGIG (reference sequence). The CDR3 is made up of 14 amino acids. Trimming cost V 3 bases and J 0 bases, with 11 bases left between them. In DNA form, the CDR3 reads TGTGCCTGGAGAGCAGCAACAGTGAACACTGAAGCTTTCTTT. Translation: CAWRAATVNTEAFF. Complete variable domain (other parts from reference TRBV30 and TRBJ1-1): SQTIHQWPATLVQPVGSPLSLECTVEGTSNPNLYWYRQAAGRGLQLLFYSVGIGQISSEVPQNLSASRPQDRQFILSSKKLLLSDSGFYLCAWRAATVNTEAFFGQGTRLTVV.

V and J are TRBV28 and TRBJ1-3; D gene uncertain. Trimming removed 6 bases from V and 1 base from J, with 10 bases in between. CDR1 MDHEN and CDR2 SYDVKM come from the germline V gene. This CDR3 contains 14 residues. CDR3 in DNA: TGTGCCAGCAGCCCTACCCCATCTGGAAACACCATATATTTT. Its translation is CASSPTPSGNTIYF.

The gene calls are TRBV6-5 and TRBJ2-1, with 7 bases lining up with TRBD2. The CDR3 length is 15 residues. Germline V gene sequence: CDR1 MNHEY, CDR2 SVGAGI. V lost 8 bases to trimming and J lost 4 bases; unmatched junction nucleotides: 11. The CDR3 DNA reads TGTGCCAGCCGGGCAGGTGCCGGGGGGTACAATGAGCAGTTCTTC. This gives the protein CASRAGAGGYNEQFF.

The chain joins TRBV6-2 or TRBV6-3 to TRBJ1-2; 10 positions match TRBD1. V lost 5 bases, J lost 4 bases, and 4 bases stayed unmatched. The CDR3 sequence is 14 residues long. The germline gives CDR1 MNHEY, CDR2 SVGEGT. DNA of the CDR3: TGTGCCAGCAGTCCCGGGACAGGGGTCTATGGCTACACCTTC. The encoded protein is CASSPGTGVYGYTF.

This chain links TRBV7-2 with TRBJ2-1, with D possibly matching TRBD2 (5 bases). The germline CDR1 and CDR2 sequences are SGHTA and FQGNSA. CDR3 size: 13 residues. V lost 6 bases, J lost 6 bases, and 12 bases lay in between. The CDR3 region is CASSLTRRNEQFF. The CDR3 bases are TGTGCCAGCAGTCTTACTAGGCGCAATGAGCAGTTCTTC.

This clone came up a few times. V usage is TRBV5-1 and J usage is TRBJ2-3; 7 bases fit TRBD2. This CDR3 has 15 residues. From germline, CDR1 is SGHRS and CDR2 YFSETQ. V trimming: 5 bases; J trimming: 0 bases; junction bases outside the gene matches: 6. The CDR3 region is CASRITSVSTDTQYF. CDR3 sequence (DNA): TGCGCCAGCAGAATAACTAGCGTTAGCACAGATACGCAGTATTTT.

The chain is built from TRBV7-9 and TRBJ1-5; D ambiguous. V lost 7 bases and J lost 3, with 13 bases in between. The CDR3 extends over 14 amino acids. Germline V gene sequence: CDR1 SEHNR, CDR2 FQNEAQ (reference sequence). The CDR3 here is CASTPGGINQPQHF. The CDR3 coding sequence is TGTGCCAGCACTCCAGGAGGGATCAATCAGCCCCAGCATTTT.

The rearrangement links TRBV7-2 to TRBJ2-1; 9 bases are a match to TRBD2. This CDR3 region has 17 residues. V lost 4 bases to trimming and J lost 3 bases; unmatched junction nucleotides: 10. Germline V CDR1 and CDR2: SGHTA, FQGNSA. This CDR3 reads CASSSPGSGRYYNEQFF. In nucleotides, the CDR3 is TGTGCCAGCAGCTCGCCCGGGAGCGGGAGGTACTACAATGAGCAGTTCTTC.

The rearrangement joins TRBV27 to TRBJ2-5, with D perhaps matching TRBD2 (6 bases). CDR1 and CDR2 from the germline V gene are MNHEY and SMNVEV (reference sequence). Trimming stripped 7 bases from V and 2 bases from J, with 14 bases between. The CDR3 covers 14 residues. Here the CDR3 reads CASNPRAGQETQYF. CDR3 sequence (DNA): TGTGCCAGCAACCCAAGGGCGGGACAAGAGACCCAGTACTTC.

This clone was seen a few times. CDR3 sequence (DNA): TGTGCCACCCAAAGAGTTCCGGGGGAGGTGTGGTATGGCTACACCTTC. Translation: CATQRVPGEVWYGYTF. This sequence joins TRBV30 and TRBJ1-2; D may be TRBD1 (5 bases). In germline, CDR1 is GTSNPN, CDR2 SVGIG (reference sequence). With 8 bases removed from V and 5 bases from J, the gap between germline ends came to 27 bases. CDR3 length equals 16 residues.

This clone was picked up one time. The J gene is TRBJ2-5, the V gene TRBV28; D gene unclear. Per the germline V gene, CDR1 is MDHEN and CDR2 is SYDVKM. V dropped 7 bases and J dropped 4 bases, with 7 bases sitting between them. The CDR3 has 11 residues. CDR3 residues: CASKPAETQYF. CDR3 DNA: TGTGCCAGCAAGCCCGCAGAGACCCAGTACTTC.

The chain uses TRBV11-2 and TRBJ2-3, with TRBD2 identical over 9 bases. The CDR3 length is 17 residues. Germline CDR1 and CDR2: SGHAT and FQNNGV. After removal of 0 bases from V and 4 bases from J, the junction contained 8 bases not matched to a gene. CDR3 protein: CASSLDVASGTSDTQYF. The CDR3 bases are TGTGCCAGCAGCTTAGATGTGGCTAGCGGGACGTCAGATACGCAGTATTTT.

The chain uses TRBV7-2 and TRBJ2-7, with 7 bases aligning to TRBD1. The CDR3 sequence is 13 residues long. Germline CDR1 reads SGHTA; CDR2 reads FQGNSA. V lost 6 bases and J lost 9; bases outside the gene matches: 11. This CDR3 reads CASSHRQGRGQYF. CDR3 DNA sequence: TGTGCCAGCAGTCATCGACAGGGAAGGGGGCAGTACTTC.

V usage is TRBV5-1 and J usage is TRBJ2-5; tentative D call: TRBD1 (5 bases). Germline lookup yields CDR1 SGHRS and CDR2 YFSETQ. This CDR3 is built from 15 residues. V was cut by 1 base and J by 1 base, with 11 bases left in between. As DNA, the CDR3 is TGCGCCAGCAGCTTGCATGGGGCAGTCCAAGAGACCCAGTACTTC. Its protein product is CASSLHGAVQETQYF.

This clone was seen only a few times. The rearrangement uses TRBV18 and TRBJ1-5; a possible D gene is TRBD1 (6 bases). The CDR3 runs to 16 residues. The ends were cut back, 1 base at V and 0 bases at J, with 10 bases in the middle. Germline V CDR1 and CDR2: KGHSH, LQKENI. CDR3 residues: CASSPQGVNSNQPQHF. CDR3 sequence (DNA): TGTGCCAGCTCACCACAGGGGGTGAATAGCAATCAGCCCCAGCATTTT.